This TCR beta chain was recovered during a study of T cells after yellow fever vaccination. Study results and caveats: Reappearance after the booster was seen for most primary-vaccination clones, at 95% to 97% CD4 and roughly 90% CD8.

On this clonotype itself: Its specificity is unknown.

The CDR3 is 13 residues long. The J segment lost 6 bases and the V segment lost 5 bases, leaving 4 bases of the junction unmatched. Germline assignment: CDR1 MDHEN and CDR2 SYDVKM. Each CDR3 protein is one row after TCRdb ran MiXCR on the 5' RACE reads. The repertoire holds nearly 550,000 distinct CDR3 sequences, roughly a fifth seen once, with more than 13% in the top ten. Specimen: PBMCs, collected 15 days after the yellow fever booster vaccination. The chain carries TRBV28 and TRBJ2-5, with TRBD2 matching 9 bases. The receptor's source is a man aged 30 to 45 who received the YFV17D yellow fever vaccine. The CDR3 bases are TGTGCCAGCAGTGCGGGAGGGCCTCAGACCCAGTACTTC. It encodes CASSAGGPQTQYF.